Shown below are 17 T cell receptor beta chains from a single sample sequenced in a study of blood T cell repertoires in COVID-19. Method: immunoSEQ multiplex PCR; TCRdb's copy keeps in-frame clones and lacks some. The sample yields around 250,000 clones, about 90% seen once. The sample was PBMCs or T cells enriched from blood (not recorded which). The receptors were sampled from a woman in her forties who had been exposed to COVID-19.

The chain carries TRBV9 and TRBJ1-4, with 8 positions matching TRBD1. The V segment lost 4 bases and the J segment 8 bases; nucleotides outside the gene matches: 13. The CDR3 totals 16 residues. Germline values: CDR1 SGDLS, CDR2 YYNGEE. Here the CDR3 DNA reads TGTGCCAGCAGCCCAGTAGGTAACAGGGGGACGGAAAAACTGTTTTTT. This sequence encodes CASSPVGNRGTEKLFF.

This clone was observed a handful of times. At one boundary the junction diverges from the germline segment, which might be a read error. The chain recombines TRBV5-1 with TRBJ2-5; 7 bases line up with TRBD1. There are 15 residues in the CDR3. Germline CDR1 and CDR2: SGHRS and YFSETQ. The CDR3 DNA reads TGTGCCAGCAGCTTGTGGGGACAGTTCCAAGAGACCCAGTACTTC. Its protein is CASSLWGQFQETQYF.

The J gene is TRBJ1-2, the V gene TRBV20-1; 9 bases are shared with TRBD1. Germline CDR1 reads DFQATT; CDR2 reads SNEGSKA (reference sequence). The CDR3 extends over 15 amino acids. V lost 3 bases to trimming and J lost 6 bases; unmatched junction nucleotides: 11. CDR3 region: CSASPLTGGYDGYTF. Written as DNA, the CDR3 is TGCAGTGCTAGTCCTCTGACAGGGGGATATGATGGCTACACCTTC.

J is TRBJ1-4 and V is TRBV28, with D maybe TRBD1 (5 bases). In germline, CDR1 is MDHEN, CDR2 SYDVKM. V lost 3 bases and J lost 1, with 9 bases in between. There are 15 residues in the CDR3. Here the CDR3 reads CASSFVGETNEKLFF. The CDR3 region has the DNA TGTGCCAGCAGTTTTGTAGGGGAAACTAATGAAAAACTGTTTTTT.

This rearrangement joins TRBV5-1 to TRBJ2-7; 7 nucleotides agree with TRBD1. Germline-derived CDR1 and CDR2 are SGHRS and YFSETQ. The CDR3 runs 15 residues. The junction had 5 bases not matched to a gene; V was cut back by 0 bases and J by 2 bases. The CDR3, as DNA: TGCGCCAGCAGCTTGGGGGACAGCCCTACCTACGAGCAGTACTTC. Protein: CASSLGDSPTYEQYF.

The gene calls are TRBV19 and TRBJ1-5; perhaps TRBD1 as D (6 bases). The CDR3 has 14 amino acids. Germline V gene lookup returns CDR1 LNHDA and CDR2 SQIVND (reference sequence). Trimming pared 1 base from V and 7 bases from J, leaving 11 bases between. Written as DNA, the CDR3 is TGTGCCAGTAGTATAGGCGGGGGGGCCCAGCCCCAGCATTTT. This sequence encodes CASSIGGGAQPQHF.

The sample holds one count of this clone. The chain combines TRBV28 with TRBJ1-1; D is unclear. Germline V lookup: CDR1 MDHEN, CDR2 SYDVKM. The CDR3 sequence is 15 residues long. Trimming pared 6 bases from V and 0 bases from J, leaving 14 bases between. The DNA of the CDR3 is TGTGCCAGCAGCCCCTGGGCAGCCCTGAACACTGAAGCTTTCTTT. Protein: CASSPWAALNTEAFF.

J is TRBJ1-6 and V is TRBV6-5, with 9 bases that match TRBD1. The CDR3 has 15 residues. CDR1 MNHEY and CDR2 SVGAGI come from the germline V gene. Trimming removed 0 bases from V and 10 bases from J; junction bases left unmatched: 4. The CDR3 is CASSYSHGQGSPLHF. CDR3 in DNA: TGTGCCAGCAGTTACTCTCATGGACAGGGGTCACCCCTCCACTTT.

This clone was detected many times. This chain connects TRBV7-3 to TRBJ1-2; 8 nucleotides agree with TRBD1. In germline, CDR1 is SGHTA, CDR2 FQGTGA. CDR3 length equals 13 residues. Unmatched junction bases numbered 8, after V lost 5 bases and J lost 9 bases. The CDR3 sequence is CASSQGQESSYTF. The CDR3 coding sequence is TGTGCCAGCAGCCAGGGACAGGAGTCTAGCTACACCTTC.

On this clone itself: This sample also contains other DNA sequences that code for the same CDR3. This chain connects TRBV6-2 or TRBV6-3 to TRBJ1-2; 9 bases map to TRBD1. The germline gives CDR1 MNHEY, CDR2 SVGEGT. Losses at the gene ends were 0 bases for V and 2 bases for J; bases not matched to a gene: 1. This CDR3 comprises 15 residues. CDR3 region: CASSYSGQGNYGYTF. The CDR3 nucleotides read TGTGCCAGCAGTTACTCCGGACAGGGGAACTATGGCTACACCTTC.

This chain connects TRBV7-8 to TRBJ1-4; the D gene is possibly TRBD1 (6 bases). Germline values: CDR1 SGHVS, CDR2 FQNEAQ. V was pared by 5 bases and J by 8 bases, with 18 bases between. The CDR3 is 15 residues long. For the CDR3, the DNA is TGTGCCAGCAGCGTAGATATCAGGGGTTTGGAAAAACTGTTTTTT. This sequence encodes CASSVDIRGLEKLFF. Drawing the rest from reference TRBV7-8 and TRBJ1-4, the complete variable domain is GAGVSQSPRYKVAKRGQDVALRCDPISGHVSLFWYQQALGQGPEFLTYFQNEAQLDKSGLPSDRFFAERPEGSVSTLKIQRTQQEDSAVYLCASSVDIRGLEKLFFGSGTQLSVL.

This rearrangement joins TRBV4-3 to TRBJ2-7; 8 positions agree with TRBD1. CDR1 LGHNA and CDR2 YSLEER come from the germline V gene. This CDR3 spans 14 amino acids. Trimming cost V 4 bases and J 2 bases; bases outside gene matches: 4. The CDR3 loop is CASSPRQGPYEQYF. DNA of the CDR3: TGCGCCAGCAGCCCGCGACAGGGGCCCTACGAGCAGTACTTC.

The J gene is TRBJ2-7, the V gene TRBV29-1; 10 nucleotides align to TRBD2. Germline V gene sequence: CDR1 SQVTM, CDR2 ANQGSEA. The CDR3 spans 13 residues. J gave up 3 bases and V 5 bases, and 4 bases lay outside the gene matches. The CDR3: CSVSGGGHYEQYF. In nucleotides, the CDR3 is TGCAGCGTTAGCGGGGGGGGACACTACGAGCAGTACTTC.

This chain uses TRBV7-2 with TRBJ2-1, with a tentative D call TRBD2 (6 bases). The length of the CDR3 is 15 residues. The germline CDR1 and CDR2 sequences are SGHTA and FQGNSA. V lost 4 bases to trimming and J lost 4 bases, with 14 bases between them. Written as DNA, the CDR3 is TGTGCCAGCAGCTGGACTAAGGGGACTTACAATGAGCAGTTCTTC. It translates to CASSWTKGTYNEQFF.

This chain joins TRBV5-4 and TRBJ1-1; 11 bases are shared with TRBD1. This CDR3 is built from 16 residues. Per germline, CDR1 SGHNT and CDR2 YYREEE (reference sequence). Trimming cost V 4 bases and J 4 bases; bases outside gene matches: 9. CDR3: CASSQPRTGGLTEAFF. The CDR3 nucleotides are TGTGCCAGCAGCCAACCCCGGACAGGGGGCCTCACTGAAGCTTTCTTT.

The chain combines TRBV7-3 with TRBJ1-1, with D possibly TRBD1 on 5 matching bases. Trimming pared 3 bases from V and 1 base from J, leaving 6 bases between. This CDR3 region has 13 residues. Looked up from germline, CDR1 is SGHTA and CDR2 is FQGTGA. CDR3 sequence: CASSLTENTEAFF. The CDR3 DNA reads TGTGCCAGCAGCTTGACAGAGAACACTGAAGCTTTCTTT.

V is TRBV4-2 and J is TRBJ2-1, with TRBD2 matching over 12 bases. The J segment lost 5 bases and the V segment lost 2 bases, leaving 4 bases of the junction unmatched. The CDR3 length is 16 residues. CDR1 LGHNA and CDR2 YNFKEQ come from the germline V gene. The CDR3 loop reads CASSQSLAGGDNEQFF. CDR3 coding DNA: TGTGCCAGCAGCCAAAGCCTAGCGGGAGGGGACAATGAGCAGTTCTTC.